One T cell receptor (beta chain) is described in this entry. In this sample, this clone turned up once. Its target antigen remains unknown. Nothing much larger sits one base from this clone, and base qualities are not available. These data originate in a study of blood T cell repertoires in COVID-19 (dated by TCRdb to about 2020). Notes on the research overall: Collaborator samples came from the United States, Italy and Spain and covered acute and convalescent phases of COVID-19. A de-identified subject ID, COVID-19 status, age in years and sex were almost always included in the sample metadata. The repertoires were released in a freely available public database meant as a resource for research on the immune response to SARS-CoV-2. The samples were drawn from two sources: the first 160 participants of the ongoing ImmuneRACE study, and 1,200 or so subjects contributed by 6 global collaborators. The prospective study material was composed of cDNA or gDNA derived from T cells, B-cell-depleted T cells, or PBMCs. Where HLA class I and class II types were available, the types were taken from metadata supplied by the sample provider, not from assay-based typing. The dataset comprised deeply sampled blood TCRbeta repertoires from subjects exposed to, actively infected with, or recovered from COVID-19. What the work shows at the level of the full study, not this receptor alone: The amount of clinical and demographic metadata varied by source and participant and was provided uncurated.

TCRbeta CDR3 regions were amplified from genomic DNA using the immunoSEQ Assay, a bias-controlled multiplex PCR. As for how the authors treated the data: The number of nucleated cells in each sample was estimated by amplification of reference gene primers within the assay. Sequence reads were collapsed and filtered to measure the absolute abundance of every unique TCRbeta CDR3 rearrangement. For each sample, productive Simpson clonality was calculated by taking the square root of Simpson's diversity index across productive rearrangements. TCRdb retrieved this table from immuneACCESS and kept in-frame rearrangements only. Not all clones are present; in checked studies, unresolved V genes account for under half, and no reason is known for the remainder. That table supplies the V and J calls and clone size; D and trimming were determined from the DNA. This sample has 200,000 to 250,000 clones in its table, and 75% to 90% of those were observed once. The ten biggest clones cover 8% to 10% of the sample.

One collaborating source in Seattle enrolled patients during active infection and followed them longitudinally through the course of disease. Collaborating institutions collected whole blood in K2EDTA tubes following their own protocols. Collaborator samples were shipped for TCRbeta analysis as frozen whole blood, isolated PBMCs, or DNA extracted from either sample type. Taken from the germline V gene, the CDR1 and CDR2 loops are KGHSH and LQKENI. Taken from cysteine to phenylalanine, the CDR3 has 12 residues. Only the CDR3 portion is preserved as DNA: 36 bases, with reading frame beginning at the first base. V is clipped by 5 bases and J by 8 bases, and the sequence between their germline boundaries is 12 bases long.

Input material: peripheral blood. The receptor was isolated from a woman older than 75 with COVID-19, enrolled during active disease. Rearrangement joined TRBV18 to TRBJ1-2, with a tentative D gene TRBD1 over 5 matching bases. The nucleotides are TGTGCCAGCTCAAGCAGGGCAGGAGGCTACACCTTC. This yields the protein CASSSRAGGYTF.